This TCR beta chain originates from a study of blood T cell repertoires in COVID-19. Study at large: Specimens from acute and convalescent COVID-19 originated in the United States, Italy and Spain. Sources were T cells, B-cell-depleted T cells, or PBMCs; the material itself was cDNA or gDNA.

J lost 6 bases, V lost 8 bases, and 3 bases had no gene match. This CDR3 comprises 13 residues. Germline V gene sequence: CDR1 MGHDK, CDR2 SYGVNS. In the authors' workflow: Amplified reference gene primers provided the basis for estimating nucleated cell counts. TCRdb's copy holds only in-frame clones and misses some; the assay was immunoSEQ multiplex PCR. Clone size and V and J calls were adopted from that table, with D and trimming inferred from the DNA. The table includes about 100,000 clones, around 85% detected once. Sequencing was carried out using peripheral blood. The source is a human donor in a cohort sampled during active COVID-19. This rearrangement joins TRBV25-1 to TRBJ1-6; 8 positions agree with TRBD1. The CDR3 DNA reads TGTGCCAGCGGACAGGGAGGTAATTCACCCCTCCACTTT. Translating gives CASGQGGNSPLHF.